This entry lists 23 T cell receptor beta chains sequenced from one sample in a study of blood T cell repertoires in COVID-19. TCRdb's copy holds only in-frame clones and misses some; the assay was immunoSEQ multiplex PCR. The profile shows under 200,000 clones, 70% to 90% of them singletons. Sequencing was performed on peripheral blood. These receptors were taken from an elderly woman with COVID-19, enrolled during active disease.

This chain joins TRBV27 and TRBJ1-5, with 8 bases aligning to TRBD1. The CDR3 has 16 residues. Germline V lookup: CDR1 MNHEY, CDR2 SMNVEV (reference sequence). The trim removed 3 bases at V and 0 bases at J, leaving 4 bases unmatched. The CDR3 DNA is TGTGCCAGCAGTTTCGGAACAGGGGGTAGCAATCAGCCCCAGCATTTT. It translates to CASSFGTGGSNQPQHF.

CDR3 nucleotide sequence: TGTGCCAGCAGTTACTCTGGGGGCTCTGAAGCTTTCTTT. It translates to CASSYSGGSEAFF. This chain uses TRBV6-5 with TRBJ1-1; D perhaps matches TRBD1 (6 bases). Germline assignment: CDR1 MNHEY and CDR2 SVGAGI. V was cut by 0 bases and J by 6 bases, with 8 bases left in between. CDR3 size: 13 residues.

This sequence joins TRBV18 and TRBJ1-1; no definite D call. The CDR3 runs to 12 residues. The V end lost 3 bases, the J end lost 3 bases, and 5 bases lay between the germline ends. Germline V gene data show CDR1 as KGHSH and CDR2 as LQKENI. CDR3 amino acids: CASSPGDTEAFF. CDR3 nucleotide sequence: TGTGCCAGCTCACCCGGGGACACTGAAGCTTTCTTT.

The chain recombines TRBV12-3 or TRBV12-4 with TRBJ2-5; D is undetermined. Trimming removed 4 bases at V and 7 bases at J, with 10 bases between. There are 12 residues in the CDR3. The CDR3 sequence is CASSYAHGTQYF. The CDR3 DNA sequence: TGTGCCAGCAGTTACGCTCACGGGACCCAGTACTTC.

The chain joins TRBV6-1 to TRBJ1-3; D is unclear. V was trimmed by 3 bases and J by 2 bases, leaving 14 bases between them. Germline V gene lookup returns CDR1 MNHNS and CDR2 SASEGT. The CDR3 sequence is 16 residues long. In DNA, the CDR3 is TGTGCCAGCAGTGATCCCCTAGCAGGAACTGGAAACACCATATATTTT. Protein: CASSDPLAGTGNTIYF.

This chain links TRBV27 with TRBJ1-5; 9 bases are shared with TRBD1. After removal of 6 bases from V and 1 base from J, the junction contained 4 bases not matched to a gene. The CDR3 has 15 residues. Germline-derived CDR1 and CDR2 are MNHEY and SMNVEV (reference sequence). CDR3 loop: CASSYRGQSNQPQHF. The CDR3 bases are TGTGCCAGCAGCTACAGGGGGCAAAGCAATCAGCCCCAGCATTTT.

In this sample, this clone turned up once. This CDR3 reads CASSRSRESNQPQHF. CDR3 sequence (DNA): TGTGCCAGCAGTCGAAGCAGGGAAAGCAATCAGCCCCAGCATTTT. The chain uses TRBV27 and TRBJ1-5; D is possibly TRBD1 (5 bases). The CDR3 is 15 residues long. The V gene lost 5 bases and the J gene lost 1 base, with 12 bases spanning the gap. Germline CDR1 and CDR2: MNHEY and SMNVEV (reference sequence).

V and J are TRBV28 and TRBJ2-7, with 12 bases that match TRBD2. Germline CDR1 reads MDHEN; CDR2 reads SYDVKM. Trimming removed 5 bases from V and 6 bases from J; junction bases left unmatched: 5. The CDR3 has 14 amino acids. The CDR3 DNA follows: TGTGCCAGCAGTCTAGCGGGAGGGCTGCTCGAGCAGTACTTC. Protein product: CASSLAGGLLEQYF.

V gene TRBV6-5 combines with J gene TRBJ1-1; 10 bases fit TRBD1. This CDR3 is 13 amino acids long. V shed 4 bases, J shed 6 bases, and the junction held 2 bases outside the gene matches. Germline lookup yields CDR1 MNHEY and CDR2 SVGAGI. CDR3 sequence (DNA): TGTGCCAGCAGTTCGGGACAGGGGCCTGAAGCTTTCTTT. Protein product: CASSSGQGPEAFF.

The chain carries TRBV6-5 and TRBJ1-4; 7 bases are shared with TRBD1. Germline V gene data show CDR1 as MNHEY and CDR2 as SVGAGI. This CDR3 spans 15 amino acids. The ends lost 0 bases at V and 8 bases at J; junction bases unmatched: 6. CDR3 region: CASSYSRQGREKLFF. CDR3 nucleotides: TGTGCCAGCAGTTACTCTCGACAGGGACGCGAAAAACTGTTTTTT.

The rearrangement links TRBV19 to TRBJ1-5, with TRBD1 identical over 9 bases. The CDR3 length is 15 residues. Germline V gene lookup returns CDR1 LNHDA and CDR2 SQIVND (reference sequence). The J segment lost 10 bases and the V segment lost 5 bases, leaving 12 bases of the junction unmatched. Written as DNA, the CDR3 is TGTGCCAGTAGTCCAGAGGACAGGGGCGATTTACCCCAGCATTTT. It encodes CASSPEDRGDLPQHF.

This chain uses TRBV7-9 with TRBJ2-5, with 9 nucleotides matching TRBD1. V shed 4 bases, J shed 5 bases, and the junction held 5 bases outside the gene matches. Germline assignment: CDR1 SEHNR and CDR2 FQNEAQ (reference sequence). The length of the CDR3 is 14 residues. CDR3 nucleotides: TGTGCCAGCAGCTCCACAGGGGGCTGGGAGACCCAGTACTTC. It yields the protein CASSSTGGWETQYF. The full variable domain, completed using reference TRBV7-9 and TRBJ2-5, is DTGVSQNPRHKITKRGQNVTFRCDPISEHNRLYWYRQTLGQGPEFLTYFQNEAQLEKSRLLSDRFSAERPKGSFSTLEIQRTEQGDSAMYLCASSSTGGWETQYFGPGTRLLVL.

This clone was seen only a few times. The gene calls are TRBV6-5 and TRBJ2-7; TRBD2 agrees at 11 bases. The J segment lost 2 bases and the V segment lost 7 bases, leaving 7 bases of the junction unmatched. Germline-derived CDR1 and CDR2 are MNHEY and SVGAGI. The CDR3 has 15 residues. CDR3 sequence: CASKEGTSGAYEQYF. The CDR3 DNA reads as TGTGCCAGCAAAGAGGGGACTAGCGGCGCCTACGAGCAGTACTTC.

The DNA for the CDR3 is TGTGCCAGCAGCCAAGGGACTAGCGGGAGAAAGACAGATACGCAGTATTTT. It specifies CASSQGTSGRKTDTQYF. This chain uses TRBV14 with TRBJ2-3, with TRBD2 identical over 13 bases. J gave up 3 bases and V 1 base, and 4 bases lay outside the gene matches. Per germline, CDR1 SGHDN and CDR2 FVKESK. The CDR3 is 17 amino acids.

This clone was counted a single time. The chain couples TRBV19 to TRBJ1-2; D not resolved. Trimming pared 4 bases from V and 3 bases from J, leaving 27 bases between. The CDR3 spans 19 residues. In germline, CDR1 is LNHDA, CDR2 SQIVND (reference sequence). CDR3 sequence: CASSNPNPRGGEFDYGYTF. The CDR3, as DNA: TGTGCCAGTAGTAACCCGAACCCCCGTGGCGGGGAGTTTGACTATGGCTACACCTTC.

The J gene is TRBJ2-5, the V gene TRBV7-8; 9 nucleotides match TRBD1. The CDR3 loop spans 15 amino acids. The V gene's germline CDR1 is SGHVS and CDR2 FQNEAQ. Trimming cost V 5 bases and J 3 bases; bases outside gene matches: 7. The CDR3 DNA follows: TGTGCCAGCAGCCGTGATCGACAGGGGGAAGAGACCCAGTACTTC. The encoded protein is CASSRDRQGEETQYF.

The V gene is TRBV18, the J gene TRBJ2-2; 12 bases align to TRBD2. Germline CDR1 reads KGHSH; CDR2 reads LQKENI. J was trimmed by 0 bases and V by 3 bases; bases with no gene match: 5. The CDR3 is 18 residues long. The DNA for the CDR3 is TGTGCCAGCTCACCGGGGACTAGCGGGTCCGCGAACACCGGGGAGCTGTTTTTT. As protein: CASSPGTSGSANTGELFF.

This chain uses TRBV7-6 with TRBJ2-3; 9 positions agree with TRBD2. The CDR3 totals 15 residues. Trimming removed 4 bases from V and 0 bases from J; junction bases left unmatched: 2. Germline V gives CDR1 SGHVS, CDR2 FNYEAQ. The CDR3 sequence: CASSSSGASTDTQYF. CDR3 nucleotide sequence: TGTGCCAGCAGCTCTAGCGGGGCAAGCACAGATACGCAGTATTTT.

The rearrangement uses TRBV28 and TRBJ1-2; 9 bases agree with TRBD1. Per the germline V gene, CDR1 is MDHEN and CDR2 is SYDVKM. There are 17 residues in the CDR3. Trimming removed 2 bases from V and 0 bases from J; junction bases left unmatched: 7. The CDR3 bases are TGTGCCAGCAGTTTAGAGTTGGGACAGGGATCTAACTATGGCTACACCTTC. Protein product: CASSLELGQGSNYGYTF.

V usage is TRBV14 and J usage is TRBJ2-3; possibly TRBD1 for D (5 bases). The germline V gene encodes CDR1 SGHDN and CDR2 FVKESK. With 4 bases removed from V and 3 bases from J, the gap between germline ends came to 11 bases. The CDR3 covers 14 residues. The CDR3 nucleotides are TGTGCCAGCAGCCGACAGTTGGGGACAGATACGCAGTATTTT. Translated: CASSRQLGTDTQYF.

The V and J genes are TRBV11-2 and TRBJ2-7; 9 positions agree with TRBD2. Germline V gives CDR1 SGHAT, CDR2 FQNNGV. V shed 5 bases, J shed 7 bases, and the junction held 12 bases outside the gene matches. The CDR3 consists of 15 residues. The CDR3 protein is CASSPIGAGGDEQYF. As DNA, the CDR3 is TGTGCCAGCAGCCCCATAGGCGCGGGAGGGGATGAGCAGTACTTC.

About this clone: Other DNA sequences in the same sample also yield this CDR3. This chain connects TRBV9 to TRBJ1-2; D is undetermined. The CDR3 sequence is 13 residues long. The V gene lost 0 bases and the J gene lost 6 bases, with 9 bases spanning the gap. Germline CDR1 is SGDLS and CDR2 is YYNGEE. The CDR3 loop reads CASSVDSGNGYTF. The CDR3 region has the DNA TGTGCCAGCAGCGTAGACTCAGGAAATGGCTACACCTTC. The whole variable domain, remainder taken from reference TRBV9 and TRBJ1-2, is DSGVTQTPKHLITATGQRVTLRCSPRSGDLSVYWYQQSLDQGLQFLIQYYNGEERAKGNILERFSAQQFPDLHSELNLSSLELGDSALYFCASSVDSGNGYTFGSGTRLTVV.

This chain connects TRBV9 to TRBJ2-5; 12 bases match TRBD2. The CDR3 is 16 residues long. Germline V gene sequence: CDR1 SGDLS, CDR2 YYNGEE. The J segment lost 2 bases and the V segment lost 4 bases, leaving 6 bases of the junction unmatched. CDR3 sequence reads: CASSQPSGRAQETQYF. The CDR3, as DNA: TGTGCCAGCAGCCAACCTAGCGGGAGGGCTCAAGAGACCCAGTACTTC.